The rows below give T cell receptor beta chains drawn from one sample of a study of blood T cell repertoires in COVID-19. Clones were read by immunoSEQ multiplex PCR, and TCRdb kept only the in-frame ones, dropping some. The sample has roughly 260,000 clones, about 90% seen once. Source material: PBMCs or T cells enriched from blood (not recorded which). The receptors shown here come from a woman under 30 who had recovered from COVID-19. Each CDR3 is given with its conserved first and last residue. A D gene is named only where the DNA matches it firmly. The size of a clone is reported for some rows only, either as once, few or many, or as a class for expanded clones.

d_call,v_call,j_call,clone_size,cdr3_aa,cdr3_nt
TRBD1,TRBV28,TRBJ1-1,NA,CASTDRAWSAETFF,TGTGCCAGCACGGACAGGGCGTGGTCGGCAGAAACTTTCTTT
NA,TRBV20-1,TRBJ2-5,NA,CSARDLETQYF,TGCAGTGCTAGAGATCTCGAGACCCAGTACTTC
TRBD1,TRBV10-3,TRBJ1-5,NA,CAISEHRGGNQPQHF,TGTGCCATCAGTGAACACAGGGGAGGAAATCAGCCCCAGCATTTT
NA,TRBV10-3,TRBJ1-1,NA,CAISGKSADSEAFF,TGTGCCATCAGTGGAAAATCCGCAGACAGTGAAGCTTTCTTT
TRBD2,TRBV5-1,TRBJ2-2,NA,CASSIAGVVRELFF,TGCGCCAGCAGCATAGCGGGAGTGGTACGGGAGCTGTTTTTT
NA,TRBV28,TRBJ2-2,NA,CASGWFGGELFF,TGTGCCAGCGGCTGGTTTGGCGGGGAGCTGTTTTTT
TRBD1,TRBV2,TRBJ2-1,NA,CASRSTGQFYNEQFF,TGTGCCAGCAGGTCCACGGGACAGTTCTACAATGAGCAGTTCTTC
NA,TRBV6-5,TRBJ1-2,once,CASSLTHRVDGYTF,TGTGCCAGCAGTTTAACCCACAGGGTCGATGGCTACACCTTC
TRBD1,TRBV5-1,TRBJ2-3,NA,CASSSTDRGGVGTQYF,TGCGCCAGCAGCTCAACGGACAGGGGAGGGGTGGGTACGCAGTATTTT
NA,TRBV20-1,TRBJ1-2,NA,CSARTPGGYTF,TGCAGTGCAAGGACACCTGGGGGCTACACCTTC
NA,TRBV11-3,TRBJ2-7,few,CASSLPGEDEQYF,TGTGCCAGCAGCTTACCCGGGGAGGACGAGCAGTACTTC
NA,TRBV7-9,TRBJ2-5,NA,CASSLVRGSGETQYF,TGTGCCAGCAGCTTAGTCCGGGGGTCCGGAGAGACCCAGTACTTC
TRBD1,TRBV6-2/TRBV6-3,TRBJ2-2,NA,CASSYQGTVLKGLFF,TGTGCCAGCAGTTACCAGGGGACAGTACTAAAGGGGCTGTTTTTT
NA,TRBV12-5,TRBJ2-7,NA,CASGRDYEQYF,TGTGCTAGTGGCCGGGACTACGAGCAGTACTTC
TRBD1,TRBV28,TRBJ2-1,NA,CASSLGQGAADEQFF,TGTGCCAGCAGTTTGGGACAGGGGGCAGCAGATGAGCAGTTCTTC
TRBD2,TRBV19,TRBJ2-1,NA,CASSSLQGGEQFF,TGTGCCAGTAGCTCACTTCAGGGAGGGGAGCAGTTCTTC
TRBD2,TRBV12-5,TRBJ2-2,NA,CASGLETSGLTNTGELFF,TGTGCTAGTGGTTTGGAGACTAGCGGGCTAACGAACACCGGGGAGCTGTTTTTT
NA,TRBV27,TRBJ1-5,NA,CASSLWGPGQPQHF,TGTGCCAGCAGTTTATGGGGTCCGGGACAGCCCCAGCATTTT
TRBD2,TRBV28,TRBJ2-7,NA,CASSSGLAGYEQYF,TGTGCCAGCAGTAGTGGACTAGCGGGATACGAGCAGTACTTC
NA,TRBV5-1,TRBJ2-1,once,CASSPRVDSYNEQFF,TGCGCCAGCAGCCCCAGGGTAGATTCCTACAATGAGCAGTTCTTC
TRBD1,TRBV25-1,TRBJ2-7,NA,CASSVTGTANQQYF,TGTGCCAGCAGTGTAACCGGGACAGCAAACCAGCAGTACTTC
TRBD2,TRBV4-1,TRBJ2-2,NA,CASSHPGLGGDTGELFF,TGCGCCAGCAGCCACCCGGGACTAGGGGGGGACACCGGGGAGCTGTTTTTT
TRBD1,TRBV25-1,TRBJ1-1,NA,CASSAMDRGTEAFF,TGTGCCAGCAGTGCGATGGACAGGGGGACTGAAGCTTTCTTT
NA,TRBV9,TRBJ2-1,NA,CASSGLGDNEQFF,TGTGCCAGCAGCGGACTAGGAGACAATGAGCAGTTCTTC
NA,TRBV19,TRBJ1-2,NA,CASSREGGIYGYTF,TGTGCCAGTAGTAGGGAGGGGGGGATCTATGGCTACACCTTC
NA,TRBV28,TRBJ1-2,NA,CASSLSTGWYYGYTF,TGTGCCAGCAGTTTATCCACAGGGTGGTACTATGGCTACACCTTC
TRBD1,TRBV10-3,TRBJ1-2,NA,CATRRDSNYGYTF,TGTGCCACCCGTAGGGACAGCAACTATGGCTACACCTTC
NA,TRBV21-1,TRBJ1-5,NA,CASSKWLGGQGNQPQHF,TGTGCCAGCAGCAAATGGTTGGGCGGACAGGGCAATCAGCCCCAGCATTTT